This is a list of T cell receptor beta chains from one sample in a study of cytomegalovirus exposure and HLA in healthy donors. Method: immunoSEQ multiplex PCR; TCRdb's copy keeps in-frame clones and lacks some. Counted here are approximately 150,000 clones, 80% occurring once; the ten biggest clones make up roughly 10%. The source material was PBMCs. Every receptor here comes from a young man in good health and CMV-seropositive. Both conserved end residues are part of each CDR3. A D gene is named only where the DNA matches it firmly. Size is omitted from some rows. Given values are once, few, many or a class for expanded clones.

cdr3_nt cdr3_aa d_call j_call clone_size v_call
TGTGCCAGCAGCCCTTTACAGGGTTTTGGGGCCAACGTCCTGACTTTC CASSPLQGFGANVLTF - TRBJ2-6 - TRBV7-3
TGTGCCAGCAGCCGGGGGACAGGGAGTGAGGGCTACACCTTC CASSRGTGSEGYTF TRBD1 TRBJ1-2 - TRBV5-6
TGTGCCAGTAGTCCCCCGGGACTAACCGAACTGTTTTTT CASSPPGLTELFF - TRBJ1-4 once TRBV19
TGTGCCAGCAGTCCCCGGGGCAATCAGCCCCAGCATTTT CASSPRGNQPQHF - TRBJ1-5 - TRBV6-1
TGCAGCGTTATGGTACAGGGAGAAAATCAGCCCCAGCATTTT CSVMVQGENQPQHF - TRBJ1-5 - TRBV29-1
TGCGCCAGCAGCTTGGAACAGATGAACACTGAAGCTTTCTTT CASSLEQMNTEAFF - TRBJ1-1 - TRBV5-1
TGTGCCAGCAGCTTGGGTTTTTCTAGCGGGAGGGCCAATGAGCAGTTCTTC CASSLGFSSGRANEQFF TRBD2 TRBJ2-1 - TRBV5-4
TGTGCCAGCAGCCACCGAGCAGGGGGCGGCTACACCTTC CASSHRAGGGYTF TRBD1 TRBJ1-2 - TRBV4-2
TGTGCCAGCAGCTCCGATGAGGTCGGCGAGCAGTACTTC CASSSDEVGEQYF - TRBJ2-7 - TRBV7-9
TGTGCCAGCAGCCTCAGGGCTAGCGTGTATGAGACCCAGTACTTC CASSLRASVYETQYF - TRBJ2-5 - TRBV7-2
TGTGCCTCCGGCCGGGGGAATCTCACTGAAGCTTTCTTT CASGRGNLTEAFF - TRBJ1-1 - TRBV10-3
TGTGCCAGCAGCTTGGGGGCAGGGGGCAGTAATCAGCCCCAGCATTTT CASSLGAGGSNQPQHF TRBD1 TRBJ1-5 few TRBV5-6
TGTGCCAGCAGCCCCACCCCGGATCAGCCCCAGCATTTT CASSPTPDQPQHF - TRBJ1-5 - TRBV5-4
TGTGCCAGCAGCTTGGGTACAGGGTCCGAGCAGTACTTC CASSLGTGSEQYF - TRBJ2-7 - TRBV7-8
TGTGCCAGCAGCTTATTAGGGACAGGGAGGTATGGCTACACCTTC CASSLLGTGRYGYTF TRBD1 TRBJ1-2 - TRBV7-2
TGTGCCAGCAGTTACTCTAGGAGAGATACGCAGTATTTT CASSYSRRDTQYF - TRBJ2-3 - TRBV6-5
TGTGCCAGCAGCCCCCAGGGTAGGGTGAACACCGGGGAGCTGTTTTTT CASSPQGRVNTGELFF - TRBJ2-2 - TRBV5-6
TGTGCCAGCAGGCGATCAGGGAGGGTCGAGTACGAGCAGTACTTC CASRRSGRVEYEQYF TRBD2 TRBJ2-7 few TRBV6-1
TGTGCCAGCTCAAAGGACAGGGGTGCCTATGGCTACACCTTC CASSKDRGAYGYTF TRBD1 TRBJ1-2 - TRBV18
TGTGCCAGTAGTATAGTAGGGGCTGAAAAACTGTTTTTT CASSIVGAEKLFF - TRBJ1-4 - TRBV19
TGTGCCAGCAGCCTAAGCGGGGGAGGGGCTGAAGCTTTCTTT CASSLSGGGAEAFF - TRBJ1-1 few TRBV6-1
TGCGCCAGCAGTGGGGGGACAGGGGGCCCACGCACTGAAGCTTTCTTT CASSGGTGGPRTEAFF TRBD1 TRBJ1-1 few TRBV10-2
TGTGCCAGCACCTCTAGCTTAGGGTACGAGCAGTACTTC CASTSSLGYEQYF - TRBJ2-7 - TRBV7-6
TGCGCCAGCAGCCAAGGGAGACTGGATGGGGGGGCCAACGTCCTGACTTTC CASSQGRLDGGANVLTF - TRBJ2-6 - TRBV4-1
TGTGCCATCAGTGCTCAGGGATTAAACTATGGCTACACCTTC CAISAQGLNYGYTF - TRBJ1-2 - TRBV10-3
TGTGCCAGCAGCTTAAATTCGGCGGGGGGGGAGCAGTTCTTC CASSLNSAGGEQFF TRBD2 TRBJ2-1 - TRBV7-3
TGTGCCAGCAGGGGGACTAGCGGGAGGGCCGGTGAGCAGTTCTTC CASRGTSGRAGEQFF TRBD2 TRBJ2-1 - TRBV2
TGTGCCAGTAGTATGACAGGGACTGGAAACACCATATATTTT CASSMTGTGNTIYF TRBD1 TRBJ1-3 - TRBV19
TGCAGCGTTCCGGGACTAGAATCCTACAATGAGCAGTTCTTC CSVPGLESYNEQFF TRBD2 TRBJ2-1 - TRBV29-1
TGTGCCAGCAGTGAAGCCGCTGTGAGGCCGACGAACTATGGCTACACCTTC CASSEAAVRPTNYGYTF - TRBJ1-2 - TRBV6-1
TGTGCCAGCTCACCCGAGACAGGGGGCGAGGGTGGCTACACCTTC CASSPETGGEGGYTF TRBD1 TRBJ1-2 - TRBV18
TGTGCCAGCAGCTCCGGACAGGGAGTTTATGGGAATCAGCCCCAGCATTTT CASSSGQGVYGNQPQHF TRBD1 TRBJ1-5 once TRBV5-6
TGTGCCAGCAGTTACAGGGGGCCCAATGAGCAGTTCTTC CASSYRGPNEQFF TRBD1 TRBJ2-1 - TRBV6-5
TGTGCCAGCAAAGGGACTAGCGTATCCTACGAGCAGTACTTC CASKGTSVSYEQYF TRBD2 TRBJ2-7 - TRBV6-6
TGTGCCAGTAAGAGAGGCAGGGACCAAGAGACCCAGTACTTC CASKRGRDQETQYF - TRBJ2-5 once TRBV19
TGCGCCAGCAGCTTGCGACTAGCGGGGTCAGATACGCAGTATTTT CASSLRLAGSDTQYF TRBD2 TRBJ2-3 - TRBV5-1
TGCGCCAGCAGCTTCTCAGGGGGCTACGAGCAGTACTTC CASSFSGGYEQYF TRBD1 TRBJ2-7 - TRBV5-1
TGTGCCAGCAGTGGGGGCGAGTACACAGATACGCAGTATTTT CASSGGEYTDTQYF - TRBJ2-3 - TRBV5-4
TGCGCCAGCAGCTCCGGGACTAGCGGGAACGGAGATACGCAGTATTTT CASSSGTSGNGDTQYF TRBD2 TRBJ2-3 - TRBV5-1
TGTGCCACCCCGGACAGGGGGCGTCCTGAAGCTTTCTTT CATPDRGRPEAFF TRBD1 TRBJ1-1 - TRBV10-3
TGTGCCAGCAGCCTATGGGACAGGGACACTGAAGCTTTCTTT CASSLWDRDTEAFF TRBD1 TRBJ1-1 - TRBV7-8
TGTGCCAGCAGTGAAGGGCCTTCGACTAGCGGGAGGCAGTACTTC CASSEGPSTSGRQYF TRBD2 TRBJ2-7 - TRBV6-1
TGCGCCAGCAGCCAAGGTTTCCAGGGCGATTACGAGCAGTACTTC CASSQGFQGDYEQYF - TRBJ2-7 few TRBV4-3
TGCGCCAGCAGCGAGGACTCAAGGTACGAGCAGTACTTC CASSEDSRYEQYF - TRBJ2-7 - TRBV5-1
TGTGCCAGCAGTCCACGCGGGAACTATGGCTACACCTTC CASSPRGNYGYTF - TRBJ1-2 - TRBV6-6
TGTGCCAGCAGCTTAAAGTGGGGAGCCTACAATGAGCAGTTCTTC CASSLKWGAYNEQFF - TRBJ2-1 - TRBV7-8
TGTGCCTGGAGTGTCGGGGTAGCTGGAAACACCATATATTTT CAWSVGVAGNTIYF - TRBJ1-3 - TRBV30
TGTGCCAGCAGTGAACGGACAGGGGTCGGCAATGAGCAGTTCTTC CASSERTGVGNEQFF TRBD1 TRBJ2-1 - TRBV2
TGCGCCAGCAGCCCGGACAGGCCCTATCTTGCGGATGAAGCTTTCTTT CASSPDRPYLADEAFF TRBD1 TRBJ1-1 - TRBV5-1
TGCAGCGTTGGCGATCCCCGGGACACTGAAGCTTTCTTT CSVGDPRDTEAFF - TRBJ1-1 - TRBV29-1
TGTGCCAGCAGTGAAGAAGAGAGGGTCAGTGAAAAACTGTTTTTT CASSEEERVSEKLFF - TRBJ1-4 - TRBV6-1
TGCAGTGCTATTTGGGGCGACAGTCAGTACTTC CSAIWGDSQYF - TRBJ2-4 - TRBV20-1
TGTGCCACCAGCAGACCGGGACAGGGAGGGAATGAGCAGTTCTTC CATSRPGQGGNEQFF TRBD1 TRBJ2-1 - TRBV15
TGCGCCAGCAGCGGGACTAGCGGGACATCTCTGTTTTTT CASSGTSGTSLFF TRBD2 TRBJ2-2 once TRBV5-1